The present TCR beta chain was sequenced within a study of blood T cell repertoires in COVID-19. Trimming shortened V by 3 bases and J by 5 bases, and 10 bases separated the two germline ends. This CDR3 is 13 amino acids long. CDR1 is KGHSH and CDR2 is LQKENI in the germline V gene. In the original processing: Estimation of nucleated cell counts was performed using reference gene primer amplification. Repertoires were generated with immunoSEQ multiplex PCR, while TCRdb's copy carries only in-frame clones and drops some. V, J and clone size were drawn from that table, and D and trimming were deduced from the DNA. The sample has 26,000 or so clones, around 90% seen once.

The rearrangement joins TRBV18 to TRBJ1-2; D is unresolved. The sample comprised peripheral blood. This TCR came from a human donor in a cohort sampled during active COVID-19. The donor label of this sample is uncertain. The CDR3 protein is CASSPTERYGYTF. For the CDR3, the DNA is TGTGCCAGCTCACCGACCGAGCGTTATGGCTACACCTTC.